Each of the 29 T cell receptor beta chains below was sequenced from the same sample in a study of tumor-infiltrating lymphocytes in primary liver carcinoma. The tissue used was unsorted bulk material of about 19-33 mg. RNA and DNA were co-extracted from it with the AllPrep DNA/RNA mini kit. Synthesis of TCR beta cDNA was carried out from 500 ng total RNA with a constant-region primer. For TCR beta, libraries were produced by three nested multiplex PCR rounds using slightly modified ARM-PCR. For around 9 cycles apiece, the opening two PCR rounds ran with TRBV1-TRBV30 forward primers and a C-beta reverse primer. TCRdb independently ran MiXCR on the multiplex PCR reads; one entry per CDR3 protein. The sample lists about 120,000 distinct CDR3 sequences; around two thirds were seen once. Sample: tumor-adjacent normal liver tissue. The receptors were sampled from a woman aged 60 to 75 with primary liver carcinoma and hepatitis B virus infection.

To note about this clonotype: The germline gene is not matched at one end of the junction; a read error may be the cause. This chain uses TRBV6-4 with TRBJ2-3; 11 bases line up with TRBD2. CDR1 is MRHNA and CDR2 is SNTAGT in the germline V gene. The CDR3 totals 16 residues. The CDR3 spells CTSNDVAGGSTDTQYF. Written as DNA, the CDR3 is TGTACCAGTAATGACGTAGCGGGAGGGTCCACAGATACGCAGTATTTT.

This clonotype was observed a handful of times. The V and J genes are TRBV5-1 and TRBJ2-5, with 7 bases fitting TRBD2. The CDR3 has 15 residues. Germline-derived CDR1 and CDR2 are SGHRS and YFSETQ. With V trimmed by 4 bases and J by 4 bases, 10 bases remained unmatched. CDR3 DNA: TGCGCCAGCAGCGTTGGAAGCGGGGTAAGAGAGACCCAGTACTTC. Amino acids: CASSVGSGVRETQYF.

This clonotype was counted ten times or more. The chain carries TRBV5-1 and TRBJ2-3, with 11 bases matching TRBD2. This CDR3 has 15 residues. V shed 4 bases and J 2 bases; nucleotides not matched to a gene: 3. Per the germline V gene, CDR1 is SGHRS and CDR2 is YFSETQ. For the CDR3, the DNA is TGCGCCAGCAGCACGGGACTAGCGGACACAGATACGCAGTATTTT. It translates to CASSTGLADTDTQYF.

This clonotype occurred a few times. The chain carries TRBV6-6 and TRBJ1-2, with TRBD1 identical over 8 bases. Germline V CDR1 and CDR2: MNHNY, SVGAGI (reference sequence). V lost 0 bases and J lost 8; bases outside the gene matches: 2. The CDR3 consists of 13 residues. The CDR3 here is CASSYSQGGGYTF. The CDR3 DNA is TGTGCCAGCAGTTACTCACAGGGGGGCGGCTACACCTTC.

This clonotype was detected ten times or more. V is TRBV29-1 and J is TRBJ2-3, with 12 bases fitting TRBD2. Germline CDR1 reads SQVTM; CDR2 reads ANQGSEA. This CDR3 has 15 amino acids. J gave up 0 bases and V 7 bases, and 5 bases lay outside the gene matches. The CDR3: CSAGLAGLSTDTQYF. The DNA of the CDR3 is TGCAGCGCCGGACTAGCGGGACTTAGCACAGATACGCAGTATTTT.

As for this clonotype: The junction departs from the called germline gene at one end, perhaps through a read error. The rearrangement uses TRBV11-2 and TRBJ2-1, with TRBD2 identical over 9 bases. The CDR3 sequence is 15 residues long. CDR1 SGHAT and CDR2 FQNNGV come from the germline V gene. CDR3 residues: CTSSRGLAFDNEQFF. The CDR3, as DNA: TGTACCAGCAGTCGGGGACTAGCCTTTGACAATGAGCAGTTCTTC. Combining the CDR3 with reference TRBV11-2 and TRBJ2-1 gives the whole variable domain EAGVAQSPRYKIIEKRQSVAFWCNPISGHATLYWYQQILGQGPKLLIQFQNNGVVDDSQLPKDRFSAERLKGVDSTLKIQPAKLEDSAVYLCTSSRGLAFDNEQFFGPGTRLTVL.

For this clonotype: A much larger clone sits a single nucleotide away, making a read error possible. This chain links TRBV28 with TRBJ1-2; D gene uncertain. The germline V gene encodes CDR1 MDHEN and CDR2 SYDVKM. Trimming took off 3 bases at V and 7 bases at J, with 6 bases between the two ends. This CDR3 is built from 11 residues. The CDR3 loop reads CASSLAVGYTF. CDR3 nucleotide sequence: TGTGCCAGCAGTTTGGCGGTTGGCTACACCTTC.

This chain joins TRBV12-3 or TRBV12-4 and TRBJ2-2, with D unresolved. The germline V and J ends were trimmed by 7 bases and 2 bases, with 14 bases remaining between them. This CDR3 has 15 amino acids. The CDR3 DNA is TGTGCCAGCACTTTGGGGTGGCCAAACACCGGGGAGCTGTTTTTT. Translating it yields CASTLGWPNTGELFF.

V is TRBV11-2 and J is TRBJ1-2; D is unresolved. The length of the CDR3 is 14 residues. V was pared by 8 bases and J by 7 bases, with 20 bases between. CDR1 and CDR2 from the germline V gene are SGHAT and FQNNGV. The CDR3 is CASCTYGQPGGYTF. For the CDR3, the DNA is TGTGCCAGCTGCACATATGGGCAGCCCGGTGGCTACACCTTC.

This clonotype was observed a handful of times. This could be a read error, since a much larger clone is one nucleotide away. The chain is built from TRBV5-1 and TRBJ2-3; 9 bases agree with TRBD2. The germline V gene has CDR1 SGHRS and CDR2 YFSETQ. With V trimmed by 0 bases and J by 12 bases, 8 bases remained unmatched. This CDR3 contains 14 residues. The CDR3 loop reads CASSLEGGRASQYF. The CDR3 coding sequence is TGCGCCAGCAGCTTGGAAGGCGGGAGGGCCAGCCAGTATTTT.

A note on this clonotype: A read error may be the cause here, since a much bigger clone is one base away. The chain links TRBV5-1 to TRBJ1-2; 9 bases are a match to TRBD1. Germline values: CDR1 SGHRS, CDR2 YFSETQ. V lost 4 bases, J lost 7 bases, and 5 bases stayed unmatched. The CDR3 is made up of 13 amino acids. CDR3 residues: CASSPGQGTGYTF. The CDR3 DNA reads as TGCGCCAGCAGCCCAGGACAGGGGACTGGCTACACCTTC.

About this clonotype: Since no conserved phenylalanine or tryptophan closes the CDR3, a read error is the likely cause. The CDR3 region has the DNA TGTGCCAGCAGTTTCCAGTTGGGGGAGCAGTACCTC. Amino acid sequence: CASSFQLGEQYL. V gene TRBV12-3 or TRBV12-4 combines with J gene TRBJ2-7; D unresolved. The CDR3 has 12 residues. Trimming took 3 bases from V and 7 from J, leaving 10 bases between them.

With regard to this clonotype: Relative to the germline gene, one junction end is altered; a read error may explain this. This rearrangement joins TRBV12-3 or TRBV12-4 to TRBJ2-7, with 9 nucleotides matching TRBD2. CDR3 length: 15 residues. The CDR3 nucleotides are TGTGCCAGCAGTATATTAGCGGGAGAGGACCACGAACAGTACTTC. It yields the protein CASSILAGEDHEQYF.

Remarks on this clonotype: This may arise from a read error, as a much more abundant clone is one base away. DNA for the CDR3: TGTGCCAGCAGTAGGAATAGCGCCTACAATGAGCAGTTCTTC. It is translated as CASSRNSAYNEQFF. The chain carries TRBV6-5 and TRBJ2-1; weak D call: TRBD2 (5 bases). V was cut by 5 bases and J by 2 bases, with 10 bases left in between. Germline CDR1 is MNHEY and CDR2 is SVGAGI. The CDR3 covers 14 residues.

The chain carries TRBV30 and TRBJ1-5; a possible D gene is TRBD1 (5 bases). Looked up from germline, CDR1 is GTSNPN and CDR2 is SVGIG (reference sequence). The CDR3 runs 15 residues. The V and J ends lost 2 bases and 4 bases respectively, with 15 bases between them. In DNA, the CDR3 is TGTGCCTGGAGTCGGGGGGATCCGAAAAATCAGCCCCAGCATTTT. Amino acids: CAWSRGDPKNQPQHF.

Concerning this clonotype: This may arise from a read error, as a much more abundant clone is one base away. This chain uses TRBV6-1 with TRBJ1-1; TRBD1 agrees at 8 bases. Germline V CDR1 and CDR2: MNHNS, SASEGT. This CDR3 is built from 13 residues. Trimming at V came to 6 bases and at J to 8 bases, leaving 8 bases not matched to a gene. CDR3 residues: CASRSGGGFEAFF. The CDR3 coding sequence is TGTGCCAGCAGATCAGGGGGCGGCTTCGAAGCTTTCTTT.

Regarding this clonotype: This sequence may be a read error, since a much larger clone differs from it by one base. The CDR3 ends on some other residue instead of the conserved phenylalanine or tryptophan, so this is likely a read error. The J gene is TRBJ2-1, the V gene TRBV28; D may be TRBD1 (5 bases). V lost 3 bases and J lost 5, with 8 bases in between. Per the germline V gene, CDR1 is MDHEN and CDR2 is SYDVKM. The CDR3 is 13 amino acids. The CDR3 DNA sequence: TGTGCCAGCAGTTTGGGCAGGGACAATGAGCAGTTCCTC. Residues: CASSLGRDNEQFL.

On this clonotype itself: One end of the junction is discordant with germline, which a read error may explain. The rearrangement links TRBV4-2 to TRBJ2-3; unclear D gene. The CDR3 consists of 14 residues. The germline V gene has CDR1 LGHNA and CDR2 YNFKEQ. In nucleotides, the CDR3 is TGTGCCAGCATCCAAGTTAGAAGTACAAATACGCAGTATTTT. It codes for CASIQVRSTNTQYF.

A remark on this clonotype: Relative to the germline gene, one junction end is altered; a read error may explain this. This chain links TRBV11-2 with TRBJ2-7; D unresolved. The germline CDR1 and CDR2 sequences are SGHAT and FQNNGV. The CDR3 length is 13 residues. This chain's CDR3 is CASSFRYGVEQYF. The CDR3 DNA reads as TGTGCCAGTAGCTTTCGGTATGGGGTCGAGCAGTACTTC. The complete variable domain, with remaining parts taken from reference TRBV11-2 and TRBJ2-7, reads EAGVAQSPRYKIIEKRQSVAFWCNPISGHATLYWYQQILGQGPKLLIQFQNNGVVDDSQLPKDRFSAERLKGVDSTLKIQPAKLEDSAVYLCASSFRYGVEQYFGPGTRLTVT.

About this clonotype itself: At one of its ends the junction is not consistent with the germline gene, which may arise from a read error. The CDR3 region is CASTIAGQAITDTQYF. DNA for the CDR3: TGTGCCAGCACCATAGCCGGACAGGCGATCACAGATACCCAGTATTTT. The rearrangement uses TRBV11-2 and TRBJ2-3; 7 nucleotides match TRBD1. The CDR3 covers 16 residues. Per the germline V gene, CDR1 is SGHAT and CDR2 is FQNNGV.

This clonotype was counted a few times. Possible read error: a much larger clone is one base away. The chain joins TRBV5-6 to TRBJ2-1; 8 positions agree with TRBD1. The trim removed 4 bases at V and 6 bases at J, leaving 21 bases unmatched. CDR1 and CDR2 from the germline V gene are SGHDT and YYEEEE. This CDR3 contains 19 residues. The CDR3 loop reads CASSGIVIRGPGNLNEQFF. DNA of the CDR3: TGTGCCAGCAGCGGGATAGTAATCAGGGGGCCGGGGAACCTCAATGAGCAGTTCTTC.

The chain employs TRBV28 and TRBJ2-3; D perhaps matches TRBD2 (5 bases). The germline CDR1 and CDR2 sequences are MDHEN and SYDVKM. The CDR3 has 14 residues. Deletions cut 11 bases from V and 0 bases from J, with 15 bases between. The CDR3, as DNA: TGTGCCTGCGTAACTGGCGGGAGCACAGATACGCAGTATTTT. Translation: CACVTGGSTDTQYF.

The J gene is TRBJ1-2, the V gene TRBV4-2; maybe TRBD1 (5 bases). CDR3 size: 14 residues. V lost 10 bases and J lost 3, with 18 bases in between. Germline assignment: CDR1 LGHNA and CDR2 YNFKEQ. CDR3 in DNA: TGTGCCAACAACCGACCGGGCAGGGACTATGGCTACACCTTC. This translates into CANNRPGRDYGYTF.

Many counts were recorded for this clonotype. V gene TRBV14 combines with J gene TRBJ2-5; a weak D match, TRBD2 (5 bases). The CDR3 spans 11 residues. Germline V CDR1 and CDR2: SGHDN, FVKESK. V was cut by 5 bases and J by 7 bases, with 8 bases left in between. CDR3 nucleotides: TGTGCCAGCAGCAACGCGGGGACCCAGTACTTC. Its protein is CASSNAGTQYF.

As concerns this clonotype: At one end, the junction sequence differs from germline, possibly due to a read error. V usage is TRBV12-3 or TRBV12-4 and J usage is TRBJ1-2; D gene ambiguous. The CDR3 has 17 residues. The CDR3 sequence: CASRFSQAGALNYGYIF. CDR3 in DNA: TGTGCCAGCAGATTTAGTCAGGCGGGAGCGCTGAACTATGGCTACATCTTC.

This clonotype was seen a single time. The junction and the germline gene differ at one end; a read error may be behind it. The chain combines TRBV12-3 or TRBV12-4 with TRBJ2-5, with D possibly matching TRBD2 (6 bases). The CDR3 loop spans 14 amino acids. CDR3 amino acids: CASSLLGRGTSLDF. DNA of the CDR3: TGTGCCAGCAGTCTCCTCGGACGGGGGACCTCACTGGACTTC.

The chain joins TRBV10-3 to TRBJ2-1; D gene ambiguous. Trimming pared 2 bases from V and 5 bases from J, leaving 16 bases between. The CDR3 loop spans 16 amino acids. Germline V gives CDR1 ENHRY, CDR2 SYGVKD. CDR3 amino acids: CAISEEAGIGDNEQFF. The CDR3 DNA reads TGTGCCATCAGTGAGGAGGCAGGAATCGGCGACAATGAGCAGTTCTTC.

This clonotype was counted once. One junction end disagrees with the germline gene, perhaps due to a read error. The V gene is TRBV6-5, the J gene TRBJ2-1, with 11 bases lining up with TRBD2. The CDR3 contains 16 residues. Germline V gene lookup returns CDR1 MNHEY and CDR2 SVGAGI. The CDR3 loop is CGSSPLGLAAHNEQFF. CDR3 nucleotide sequence: TGTGGCAGCAGTCCGCTGGGACTAGCGGCCCACAATGAGCAGTTCTTC.

Concerning this clonotype: This may arise from a read error, as a much more abundant clone is one base away. The chain has TRBV7-3 and TRBJ1-1; possible D gene TRBD1, 6 bases. Trimming stripped 3 bases from V and 4 bases from J, with 12 bases between. Germline values: CDR1 SGHTA, CDR2 FQGTGA. This CDR3 comprises 14 residues. In DNA form, the CDR3 reads TGTGCCAGCAGCTTGTTAGGGGGGGGCACTGAAGCTTTCTTT. It codes for CASSLLGGGTEAFF.